This T cell receptor beta chain was recovered during a study of identifying expanded T cells in peripheral blood. No infections or other immune events were documented during collection. After removal of 7 bases from V and 0 bases from J, the junction contained 13 bases not matched to a gene. Per germline, CDR1 LNHDA and CDR2 SQIVND (reference sequence). The CDR3 runs to 17 residues. Method: immunoSEQ multiplex PCR; TCRdb's copy keeps in-frame clones and lacks some. The table records around 100,000 clones, over 70% of them present only once. This chain links TRBV19 with TRBJ1-1; 8 nucleotides match TRBD1. Sequenced input: blood. The clonotype comes from a person aged 18-70 years in good health. Written as DNA, the CDR3 is TGTGCCAGTACCGCCATCACGACAGGGGCGATGAACACTGAAGCTTTCTTT. The encoded protein is CASTAITTGAMNTEAFF.